What follows are 20 T cell receptor beta chains derived from one specimen sequenced in a study of cytotoxic CD8 clonotypes in ibrutinib-treated CLL (dated by TCRdb to the early 2020s). Library method: the immunoSEQ multiplex PCR assay. The source is immuneACCESS, and TCRdb retained only in-frame sequences with V and J called. Part of the clones is not carried over; for the studies checked, unresolved V genes explain less than half of this, and the remainder is unexplained. The sample includes some 300,000 clones, with roughly 85% observed a single time. The ten top clones hold over 6.5% of the sample. The sequencing used PBMCs, collected before ibrutinib treatment. Receptors were obtained from a human donor with chronic lymphocytic leukemia.

V and J are TRBV7-8 and TRBJ1-1; weak D call: TRBD1 (6 bases). Germline CDR1 and CDR2: SGHVS and FQNEAQ. There are 15 residues in the CDR3. V was pared by 0 bases and J by 1 base, with 9 bases between. The CDR3, as DNA: TGTGCCAGCAGCTTAGCCACACAGGGGAACACTGAAGCTTTCTTT. This encodes CASSLATQGNTEAFF.

V usage is TRBV9 and J usage is TRBJ2-2, with 7 bases fitting TRBD2. V dropped 1 base and J dropped 7; count of bases not matched to a gene: 10. Germline-derived CDR1 and CDR2 are SGDLS and YYNGEE. CDR3 size: 16 residues. The CDR3 loop reads CASSVYRDYRGGELFF. The CDR3 DNA follows: TGTGCCAGCAGCGTATACCGGGACTACCGGGGCGGGGAGCTGTTTTTT.

The chain carries TRBV29-1 and TRBJ2-7; D not resolved. The CDR3 loop spans 12 amino acids. Trimming removed 4 bases at V and 0 bases at J, with 7 bases between. CDR1 is SQVTM and CDR2 is ANQGSEA in the germline V gene. CDR3 protein: CSVAKGSYEQYF. The CDR3 DNA reads as TGCAGCGTTGCTAAGGGCTCCTACGAGCAGTACTTC.

The rearrangement joins TRBV11-2 to TRBJ2-1, with D possibly being TRBD2 (5 bases). This CDR3 comprises 14 residues. CDR1 SGHAT and CDR2 FQNNGV come from the germline V gene. Trimming stripped 5 bases from V and 6 bases from J, with 14 bases between. In DNA form, the CDR3 reads TGTGCCAGCAGCCTAGCCGGGATTTCCAATGAGCAGTTCTTC. Protein: CASSLAGISNEQFF.

For the CDR3, the DNA is TGTGCCAGCAAAAGACTAGCGGGAGTGGAAATCTCCTACGAGCAGTACTTC. Protein product: CASKRLAGVEISYEQYF. This sequence joins TRBV10-3 and TRBJ2-7; 12 bases align to TRBD2. The CDR3 extends over 17 amino acids. V lost 10 bases and J lost 0; bases outside the gene matches: 13. Germline loops: CDR1 ENHRY, CDR2 SYGVKD.

The J gene is TRBJ2-3, the V gene TRBV28, with 12 bases fitting TRBD2. Germline values: CDR1 MDHEN, CDR2 SYDVKM. The V segment lost 6 bases and the J segment 1 base; nucleotides outside the gene matches: 5. The CDR3 loop spans 16 amino acids. CDR3 region: CASSWSSGRGTDTQYF. The DNA for the CDR3 is TGTGCCAGCAGCTGGTCTAGCGGGAGGGGCACAGATACGCAGTATTTT.

This clone was found a few times. The chain couples TRBV29-1 to TRBJ2-1, with D uncertain. Trimming removed 7 bases at V and 6 bases at J, with 7 bases between. Germline-derived CDR1 and CDR2 are SQVTM and ANQGSEA. The CDR3 length is 10 residues. Here the CDR3 reads CSAHFNEQFF. CDR3 coding DNA: TGCAGCGCTCATTTCAATGAGCAGTTCTTC.

This chain uses TRBV29-1 with TRBJ2-1; no definite D call. Trimming took off 6 bases at V and 5 bases at J, with 14 bases between the two ends. Germline CDR1 and CDR2: SQVTM and ANQGSEA. The CDR3 runs to 13 residues. The CDR3 coding sequence is TGCAGCGTACCTCTTCGGGCAAACAATGAGCAGTTCTTC. Protein product: CSVPLRANNEQFF.

The CDR3 spells CASRSRVIVDQPQHF. The CDR3 nucleotides are TGTGCCAGCAGGAGTCGGGTCATCGTCGATCAGCCCCAGCATTTT. The chain recombines TRBV6-1 with TRBJ1-5, with no clear D. Germline CDR1 MNHNS, CDR2 SASEGT. The CDR3 consists of 15 residues. The V gene lost 6 bases and the J gene lost 5 bases, with 17 bases spanning the gap.

This clone has a single count. This chain connects TRBV4-3 to TRBJ1-5, with no clear D. There are 15 residues in the CDR3. Germline loops: CDR1 LGHNA, CDR2 YSLEER. With 0 bases removed from V and 0 bases from J, the gap between germline ends came to 6 bases. The CDR3 reads CASSQDTNSNQPQHF. Written as DNA, the CDR3 is TGCGCCAGCAGCCAAGACACCAATAGCAATCAGCCCCAGCATTTT.

The chain is built from TRBV4-1 and TRBJ2-7; 10 bases line up with TRBD2. After removal of 3 bases from V and 2 bases from J, the junction contained 13 bases not matched to a gene. This CDR3 has 18 residues. Per germline, CDR1 MGHRA and CDR2 YSYEKL. The CDR3 nucleotides are TGCGCCAGCAGCCAGAGTAGCGGGAGGCGAGGTTTCCCCTACGAGCAGTACTTC. This gives the protein CASSQSSGRRGFPYEQYF.

Comment on this clone: Since no conserved phenylalanine or tryptophan closes the CDR3, a read error is the likely cause. It is unclear where the CDR3 begins or ends on the DNA, so no DNA is shown, and the CDR3 is as TCRdb lists it. The genes are TRBV20-1 and TRBJ1-1. Germline V lookup: CDR1 DFQATT, CDR2 SNEGSKA (reference sequence). Counting both end residues, the CDR3 totals 8 amino acids. The CDR3 loop is CSANRVTL.

The rearrangement uses TRBV30 and TRBJ2-7, with 9 bases lining up with TRBD1. The germline gives CDR1 GTSNPN, CDR2 SVGIG (reference sequence). V was clipped by 3 bases and J by 2 bases; unmatched bases: 11. The CDR3 is made up of 16 amino acids. The CDR3 DNA reads as TGTGCCTGGAGCCCCAAGGGACAGGGAAATCCCTACGAGCAGTACTTC. It yields the protein CAWSPKGQGNPYEQYF. Filled out from reference TRBV30 and TRBJ2-7, the complete variable domain reads SQTIHQWPATLVQPVGSPLSLECTVEGTSNPNLYWYRQAAGRGLQLLFYSVGIGQISSEVPQNLSASRPQDRQFILSSKKLLLSDSGFYLCAWSPKGQGNPYEQYFGPGTRLTVT.

The V and J genes are TRBV4-1 and TRBJ1-4; D may be TRBD1 (6 bases). V lost 2 bases and J 8 bases, leaving 9 bases between the germline ends. CDR1 and CDR2 (germline): MGHRA, YSYEKL. This CDR3 is 13 amino acids long. In DNA, the CDR3 is TGCGCCAGCAGCCAACAGGACAGCGAAAAACTGTTTTTT. Its protein is CASSQQDSEKLFF.

CDR3 in amino acids: CSARRGREQFF. The CDR3 region has the DNA TGCAGTGCCCGGCGGGGCCGCGAGCAGTTCTTC. The chain joins TRBV20-1 to TRBJ2-1; weak D call: TRBD2 (6 bases). The CDR3 is 11 amino acids. The V end lost 6 bases, the J end lost 10 bases, and 13 bases lay between the germline ends. Per germline, CDR1 DFQATT and CDR2 SNEGSKA (reference sequence).

This clone showed up just once. This chain joins TRBV9 and TRBJ2-7; a possible D gene is TRBD2 (5 bases). Germline assignment: CDR1 SGDLS and CDR2 YYNGEE. The CDR3 covers 14 residues. Trimming shortened V by 2 bases and J by 2 bases, and 11 bases separated the two germline ends. CDR3 sequence: CASSVGGPAYEQYF. Written as DNA, the CDR3 is TGTGCCAGCAGCGTGGGCGGGCCAGCCTACGAGCAGTACTTC. The full variable domain, in which reference TRBV9 and TRBJ2-7 provide the parts outside the CDR3, is DSGVTQTPKHLITATGQRVTLRCSPRSGDLSVYWYQQSLDQGLQFLIQYYNGEERAKGNILERFSAQQFPDLHSELNLSSLELGDSALYFCASSVGGPAYEQYFGPGTRLTVT.

This sequence joins TRBV5-1 and TRBJ2-2, with a weak D call TRBD1 (6 bases). Trimming removed 3 bases from V and 1 base from J, with 13 bases in between. Germline-derived CDR1 and CDR2 are SGHRS and YFSETQ. The CDR3 runs 16 residues. CDR3 in amino acids: CASSYYMGQNTGELFF. In nucleotides, the CDR3 is TGCGCCAGCAGCTATTACATGGGACAGAACACCGGGGAGCTGTTTTTT.

The chain links TRBV5-1 to TRBJ2-7; TRBD2 aligns across 8 bases. J gave up 0 bases and V 2 bases, and 4 bases lay outside the gene matches. The CDR3 consists of 15 residues. CDR1 and CDR2 from the germline V gene are SGHRS and YFSETQ. The CDR3 sequence is CASSLAGVRSYEQYF. Written as DNA, the CDR3 is TGCGCCAGCAGCTTAGCGGGAGTACGCTCCTACGAGCAGTACTTC. The full variable domain, in which reference TRBV5-1 and TRBJ2-7 provide the parts outside the CDR3, is KAGVTQTPRYLIKTRGQQVTLSCSPISGHRSVSWYQQTPGQGLQFLFEYFSETQRNKGNFPGRFSGRQFSNSRSEMNVSTLELGDSALYLCASSLAGVRSYEQYFGPGTRLTVT.

The chain combines TRBV5-4 with TRBJ1-1; TRBD1 is a possible D gene (5 bases). In germline, CDR1 is SGHNT, CDR2 YYREEE (reference sequence). This CDR3 has 15 amino acids. Trimming pared 4 bases from V and 4 bases from J, leaving 17 bases between. This CDR3 reads CASSPSIGRGTEAFF. In DNA, the CDR3 is TGTGCCAGCAGCCCCTCGATAGGGAGGGGCACTGAAGCTTTCTTT.

The gene calls are TRBV11-3 and TRBJ2-3; unclear D gene. The CDR3 extends over 14 amino acids. The germline V gene has CDR1 SGHNT and CDR2 YENEEA. The V end was cut by 2 bases, the J end by 0 bases, with 6 bases between. Written as DNA, the CDR3 is TGTGCCAGCAGCTTAAGCGTTAGCACAGATACGCAGTATTTT. Translated, it gives CASSLSVSTDTQYF.